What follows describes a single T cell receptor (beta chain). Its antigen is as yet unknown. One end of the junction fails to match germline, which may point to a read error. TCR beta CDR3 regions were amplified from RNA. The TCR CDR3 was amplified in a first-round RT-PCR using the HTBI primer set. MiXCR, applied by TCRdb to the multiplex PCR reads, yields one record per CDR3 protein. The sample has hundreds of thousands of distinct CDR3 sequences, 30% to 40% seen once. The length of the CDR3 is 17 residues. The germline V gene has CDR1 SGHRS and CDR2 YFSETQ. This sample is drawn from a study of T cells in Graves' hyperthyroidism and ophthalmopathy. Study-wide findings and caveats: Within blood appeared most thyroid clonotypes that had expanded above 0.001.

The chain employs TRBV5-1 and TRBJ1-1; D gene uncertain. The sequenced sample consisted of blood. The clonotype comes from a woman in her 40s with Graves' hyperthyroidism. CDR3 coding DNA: TGTGCCAGCAGCTTCGGGCGACCAGCGGAGATAAACACTGAAGCTTTCTTT. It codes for CASSFGRPAEINTEAFF.